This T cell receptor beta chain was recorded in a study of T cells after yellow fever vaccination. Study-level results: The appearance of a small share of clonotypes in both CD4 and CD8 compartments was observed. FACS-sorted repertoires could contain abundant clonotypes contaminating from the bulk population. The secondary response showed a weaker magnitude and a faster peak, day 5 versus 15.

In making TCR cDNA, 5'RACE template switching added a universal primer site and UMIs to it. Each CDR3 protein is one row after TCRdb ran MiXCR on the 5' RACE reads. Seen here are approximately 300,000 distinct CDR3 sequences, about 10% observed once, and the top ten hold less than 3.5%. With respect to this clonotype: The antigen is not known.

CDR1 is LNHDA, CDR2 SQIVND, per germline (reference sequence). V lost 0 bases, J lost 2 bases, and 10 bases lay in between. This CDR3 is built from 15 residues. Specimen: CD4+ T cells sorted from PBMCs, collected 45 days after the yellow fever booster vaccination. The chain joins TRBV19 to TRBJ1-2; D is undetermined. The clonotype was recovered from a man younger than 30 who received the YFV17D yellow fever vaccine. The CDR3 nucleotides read TGTGCCAGTAGTATAGAGAGCATGGGAAACTATGGCTACACCTTC. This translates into CASSIESMGNYGYTF.